These 29 T cell receptor beta chains share one sample of origin, sequenced in a study of molecular identifiers for immune sequencing clone quantification. TCRdb ran MiXCR on the PCR reads and lists one entry per CDR3 protein. There are 60,000 to 70,000 distinct CDR3 sequences in the sample; about a sixth occur only once, and around 1.4% lies in the top ten. The sequencing sample was made of naive CD8+ T cells from blood, with Jurkat cell RNA spiked in. Sample subset: FACS-sorted CD8+CD4-CCR7+CD45RA+ naive T cells. These receptors all stem from a human donor in good health. Some libraries in this study had Jurkat cell RNA spiked in.

The rearrangement uses TRBV23-1 and TRBJ1-6; 7 nucleotides align to TRBD1. TRBV23-1 is reported as an ORF; its role is uncertain. The CDR3 contains 15 residues. The V gene end was trimmed by 5 bases and the J gene end by 6 bases; junction bases not matched to a gene: 7. Here the CDR3 reads CASSADREGNSPLHF. The CDR3 DNA reads TGCGCCAGCAGTGCAGACAGGGAAGGTAATTCACCCCTCCACTTT.

This clonotype has ten or more counts. This chain uses TRBV4-1 with TRBJ1-1; D might be TRBD1 (5 bases). Trimming shortened V by 0 bases and J by 8 bases, and 10 bases separated the two germline ends. This CDR3 has 13 amino acids. Per germline, CDR1 MGHRA and CDR2 YSYEKL. The CDR3 loop is CASSQEGGWEAFF. In DNA, the CDR3 is TGCGCCAGCAGCCAAGAGGGGGGTTGGGAAGCTTTCTTT.

This clonotype was picked up many times. The genes are TRBV11-2 and TRBJ2-7; D is perhaps TRBD2 (6 bases). The CDR3 has 15 residues. Trimming shortened V by 1 base and J by 1 base, and 11 bases separated the two germline ends. Germline values: CDR1 SGHAT, CDR2 FQNNGV. The CDR3 DNA follows: TGTGCCAGCAGCTTAGCCCGGACTACATCCTACGAGCAGTACTTC. It specifies CASSLARTTSYEQYF.

This clonotype was detected a few times. This rearrangement joins TRBV2 to TRBJ2-1; D is uncertain. In germline, CDR1 is SNHLY, CDR2 FYNNEI. This CDR3 region has 12 residues. V was pared by 0 bases and J by 15 bases, with 12 bases between. CDR3 coding DNA: TGTGCCAGCAGTGAAGCGCTGTCGCTCGCGTTCTTC. Residues: CASSEALSLAFF. The whole variable domain, filled in from reference TRBV2 and TRBJ2-1, reads EPEVTQTPSHQVTQMGQEVILRCVPISNHLYFYWYRQILGQKVEFLVSFYNNEISEKSEIFDDQFSVERPDGSNFTLKIRSTKLEDSAMYFCASSEALSLAFFGPGTRLTVL.

Many counts were recorded for this clonotype. The chain combines TRBV5-1 with TRBJ1-1; 9 nucleotides agree with TRBD1. With 0 bases clipped from V and 4 bases from J, the junction kept 10 bases outside the gene matches. CDR1 is SGHRS, CDR2 YFSETQ, per germline. The CDR3 contains 17 residues. The chain's CDR3 is CASSLGQGEGPITEAFF. The CDR3 region has the DNA TGCGCCAGCAGCTTGGGACAGGGGGAAGGGCCTATCACTGAAGCTTTCTTT. The variable domain in full, completed from reference TRBV5-1 and TRBJ1-1, reads KAGVTQTPRYLIKTRGQQVTLSCSPISGHRSVSWYQQTPGQGLQFLFEYFSETQRNKGNFPGRFSGRQFSNSRSEMNVSTLELGDSALYLCASSLGQGEGPITEAFFGQGTRLTVV.

Of note for this clonotype: This may stem from a read error, because a much larger clone lies one nucleotide away. The chain joins TRBV29-1 to TRBJ2-7; TRBD2 agrees at 14 bases. This CDR3 comprises 19 residues. In germline, CDR1 is SQVTM, CDR2 ANQGSEA. CDR3 residues: CSVEGVGHLGLAGGQELYF. DNA for the CDR3: TGCAGCGTTGAAGGAGTGGGACACCTAGGACTAGCGGGAGGTCAGGAGCTGTACTTC.

This clonotype was seen a few times. V is TRBV12-3 or TRBV12-4 and J is TRBJ2-1; D is unclear. The CDR3 sequence is 14 residues long. V gave up 5 bases and J gave up 6 bases, with 14 bases separating them. In DNA form, the CDR3 reads TGTGCCAGCAGTCTACTCGGACCCACCAATGAGCAGTTCTTC. This sequence encodes CASSLLGPTNEQFF.

This clonotype has at least ten counts. The genes are TRBV7-6 and TRBJ1-2; D unresolved. Germline CDR1 reads SGHVS; CDR2 reads FNYEAQ. V was clipped by 4 bases and J by 4 bases, with 7 bases between them. The CDR3 has 12 amino acids. This CDR3 is CASSSGSYGYTF. For the CDR3, the DNA is TGTGCCAGCAGCTCCGGCTCCTATGGCTACACCTTC. The full variable domain, rest sourced from reference TRBV7-6 and TRBJ1-2, is GAGVSQSPRYKVTKRGQDVALRCDPISGHVSLYWYRQALGQGPEFLTYFNYEAQQDKSGLPNDRFSAERPEGSISTLTIQRTEQRDSAMYRCASSSGSYGYTFGSGTRLTVV.

In the case of this clonotype: A much larger clonotype is one base distant, so this may be a read error. The chain combines TRBV13 with TRBJ1-1, with D unresolved. Germline V gene data show CDR1 as PRHDT and CDR2 as FYEKMQ (reference sequence). This CDR3 has 15 residues. CDR3 DNA: TGTGCCAGCAGCTCGTGGGCCACAACAAACACTGAAGCTTCCTTT. This gives the protein CASSSWATTNTEASF.

This clonotype was seen ten or more times. The chain joins TRBV6-1 to TRBJ2-4; TRBD2 might be the D (7 bases). Germline loops: CDR1 MNHNS, CDR2 SASEGT. This CDR3 is 17 amino acids long. The V end lost 4 bases, the J end lost 7 bases, and 23 bases lay between the germline ends. Here the CDR3 DNA reads TGTGCCAGCAGTGCCGCGGGGGCGAAATCCTTCTTGAACATTCAGTACTTC. It is translated as CASSAAGAKSFLNIQYF.

Concerning this clonotype itself: This may arise from a read error, as a much more abundant clone is one base away. This chain joins TRBV7-8 and TRBJ2-1; possibly TRBD2 for D (6 bases). V was pared by 7 bases and J by 2 bases, with 12 bases between. This CDR3 has 14 residues. CDR1 is SGHVS and CDR2 is FQNEAQ in the germline V gene. In nucleotides, the CDR3 is TGTGCCAGCAAGGCCGGCGGGGCCTACAATGAGCAGTTCTTC. This gives the protein CASKAGGAYNEQFF.

This clonotype was seen many times. The chain links TRBV7-9 to TRBJ2-7; no reliable D call. Germline CDR1 and CDR2: SEHNR and FQNEAQ (reference sequence). V was trimmed by 6 bases and J by 1 base, leaving 13 bases between them. The length of the CDR3 is 14 residues. The chain's CDR3 is CASRPQDGSYEQYF. DNA for the CDR3: TGTGCCAGCAGACCCCAGGACGGGTCCTACGAGCAGTACTTC.

This clonotype occurred a few times. This may arise from a read error, as a much more abundant clone is one base away. This chain links TRBV29-1 with TRBJ2-2, with a tentative D call TRBD2 (6 bases). Germline V gene lookup returns CDR1 SQVTM and CDR2 ANQGSEA. The CDR3 is made up of 12 amino acids. CDR3 sequence (DNA): TGCAGCGTTGTTCGGGGCACCGGGGGGCTGTTTTTT. Translation: CSVVRGTGGLFF.

This clonotype was counted many times. V usage is TRBV2 and J usage is TRBJ2-3; a weak D match, TRBD2 (6 bases). Looked up from germline, CDR1 is SNHLY and CDR2 is FYNNEI. The length of the CDR3 is 14 residues. Trimming took off 8 bases at V and 2 bases at J, with 14 bases between the two ends. The chain's CDR3 is CASGSAGTTDTQYF. Here the CDR3 DNA reads TGTGCCAGCGGATCGGCGGGGACCACAGATACGCAGTATTTT.

This clonotype was counted at least ten times. The chain couples TRBV25-1 to TRBJ2-7, with a possible D match to TRBD2 (5 bases). Germline assignment: CDR1 MGHDK and CDR2 SYGVNS. The CDR3 spans 13 residues. V was pared by 2 bases and J by 3 bases, with 8 bases between. CDR3 in DNA: TGTGCCAGCAGTGAACGGGAAGGCTACGAGCAGTACTTC. It yields the protein CASSEREGYEQYF.

This clonotype has just one count. Being one base from a much bigger clone, this may be a read error. The chain is built from TRBV28 and TRBJ1-1; no reliable D call. CDR1 is MDHEN, CDR2 SYDVKM, per germline. This CDR3 region has 13 residues. Trimming pared 7 bases from V and 4 bases from J, leaving 13 bases between. The CDR3 spells CASNTWGCTEAFF. The CDR3 DNA reads as TGTGCCAGCAACACTTGGGGATGCACTGAAGCTTTCTTT.

This clonotype was picked up many times. This chain connects TRBV7-6 to TRBJ2-3; D assignment may be TRBD1 or TRBD2 (5 bases each). Germline CDR1 and CDR2: SGHVS and FNYEAQ. The CDR3 covers 15 residues. With 5 bases removed from V and 6 bases from J, the gap between germline ends came to 18 bases. CDR3 nucleotide sequence: TGTGCCAGCAGCCCAACCGACGGGGCTTTCGATACGCAGTATTTT. Translation: CASSPTDGAFDTQYF.

With respect to this clonotype: A clone one base away is much larger, so this may be a read error. V usage is TRBV3-1 and J usage is TRBJ2-1; TRBD2 aligns across 8 bases. Germline V CDR1 and CDR2: LGHDT, YNNKEL (reference sequence). The CDR3 loop spans 14 amino acids. Losses at the gene ends were 1 base for V and 6 bases for J; bases not matched to a gene: 2. The CDR3 loop is CASSQGTSFNEQFF. The DNA of the CDR3 is TGTGCCAGCAGCCAAGGGACTAGCTTCAATGAGCAGTTCTTC.

This clonotype was seen repeatedly, ten times or more. V and J are TRBV2 and TRBJ1-2; possible D gene TRBD1, 6 bases. Trimming took 0 bases from V and 2 from J, leaving 13 bases between them. CDR3 length equals 16 residues. Germline loops: CDR1 SNHLY, CDR2 FYNNEI. CDR3 sequence: CASSEAGFQGNYGYTF. In DNA, the CDR3 is TGTGCCAGCAGTGAAGCGGGATTCCAGGGGAACTATGGCTACACCTTC.

This clonotype occurred many times. The CDR3 reads CSAVSGNTGELFF. The CDR3 DNA reads as TGCAGTGCTGTCAGCGGGAACACCGGGGAGCTGTTTTTT. This rearrangement joins TRBV20-1 to TRBJ2-2, with D tentatively TRBD2 (5 bases). The V gene lost 5 bases and the J gene lost 1 base, with 8 bases spanning the gap. This CDR3 comprises 13 residues. Germline V gene data show CDR1 as DFQATT and CDR2 as SNEGSKA (reference sequence).

Details on this clonotype: A clone one base away is much larger, so this may be a read error. This chain uses TRBV4-1 with TRBJ2-7; 7 nucleotides match TRBD2. Germline V lookup: CDR1 MGHRA, CDR2 YSYEKL. The CDR3 length is 14 residues. The CDR3 nucleotides read TGCGCCAGCAGCCAACGAGCGGGGACCTACGGGCAGTACTTC. Its translation is CASSQRAGTYGQYF.

A remark on this clonotype: A much larger clone sits a single nucleotide away, making a read error possible. The rearrangement joins TRBV7-6 to TRBJ2-7, with D perhaps matching TRBD1 (6 bases). Germline CDR1 is SGHVS and CDR2 is FNYEAQ. Trimming took off 1 base at V and 6 bases at J, with 13 bases between the two ends. The CDR3 is made up of 14 amino acids. The CDR3 loop reads CASSLGAGACEQYF. Written as DNA, the CDR3 is TGTGCCAGCAGCTTAGGGGCAGGGGCCTGCGAGCAGTACTTC. Based on the CDR3 plus reference TRBV7-6 and TRBJ2-7, the full variable domain is GAGVSQSPRYKVTKRGQDVALRCDPISGHVSLYWYRQALGQGPEFLTYFNYEAQQDKSGLPNDRFSAERPEGSISTLTIQRTEQRDSAMYRCASSLGAGACEQYFGPGTRLTVT.

This clonotype was recorded many times. This sequence joins TRBV6-2 or TRBV6-3 and TRBJ1-1, with D possibly being TRBD1 (5 bases). Trimming stripped 4 bases from V and 0 bases from J, with 21 bases between. The CDR3 contains 18 residues. Per the germline V gene, CDR1 is MNHEY and CDR2 is SVGEGT. DNA of the CDR3: TGTGCCAGCAGTTTCGACAGCCTTTTAAACCCCATGAACACTGAAGCTTTCTTT. Translated, it gives CASSFDSLLNPMNTEAFF.

The chain has TRBV11-1 and TRBJ2-2; D call uncertain. Germline values: CDR1 SGHAT, CDR2 FQDESV (reference sequence). Trimming removed 5 bases at V and 1 base at J, with 5 bases between. The CDR3 spans 13 residues. The CDR3 DNA is TGTGCCAGCAGCCCGGTGAACACCGGGGAGCTGTTTTTT. It is translated as CASSPVNTGELFF.

Ten or more counts support this clonotype. The chain combines TRBV15 with TRBJ2-1; TRBD2 might be the D (7 bases). The CDR3 has 17 amino acids. Germline loops: CDR1 LNHNV, CDR2 YYDKDF (reference sequence). Trimming took off 0 bases at V and 5 bases at J, with 17 bases between the two ends. In DNA form, the CDR3 reads TGTGCCACCAGCAGAGATGGGGGGGACATAGGGGACAATGAGCAGTTCTTC. Amino acid sequence: CATSRDGGDIGDNEQFF.

The chain employs TRBV13 and TRBJ2-6; D unclear. Germline-derived CDR1 and CDR2 are PRHDT and FYEKMQ (reference sequence). This CDR3 has 15 amino acids. Between the trimmed V and J ends, which lost 3 bases and 4 bases, there was a span of 10 bases. CDR3 region: CASSFMSAGANVLTF. CDR3 bases: TGTGCCAGCAGCTTTATGTCGGCCGGGGCCAACGTCCTGACTTTC.

This clonotype was picked up a small number of times. The genes are TRBV13 and TRBJ2-5; D is unclear. Germline V gives CDR1 PRHDT, CDR2 FYEKMQ (reference sequence). The CDR3 spans 12 residues. V was clipped by 0 bases and J by 10 bases, with 9 bases between them. The CDR3 DNA is TGTGCCAGCAGCTTAGGGGCTCAAGGCCAGTACTTC. Amino acid sequence: CASSLGAQGQYF.

A note on this clonotype: A much more abundant neighbour one base away suggests this may be a read error. This sequence joins TRBV7-2 and TRBJ2-1; 7 bases line up with TRBD1. There are 14 residues in the CDR3. The V segment lost 5 bases and the J segment 5 bases; nucleotides outside the gene matches: 6. CDR1 and CDR2 from the germline V gene are SGHTA and FQGNSA. The CDR3 DNA is TGTGCCAGCAGCCTCATGGGACAGCACAATGAGCAGTTCTTC. Translation gives CASSLMGQHNEQFF.

With respect to this clonotype: A read error may explain this, as a much larger clone is one base away. The chain links TRBV3-1 to TRBJ2-1, with TRBD1 as a possible D gene (5 bases). CDR3 length: 17 residues. V lost 0 bases and J lost 8, with 20 bases in between. From germline, CDR1 is LGHDT and CDR2 YNNKEL (reference sequence). CDR3 in amino acids: CASSQDGARTWLHEQFF. CDR3 sequence (DNA): TGTGCCAGCAGCCAAGATGGGGCTAGAACATGGTTGCATGAGCAGTTCTTC.